These 9 T cell receptor beta chains share one sample of origin, sequenced in a study of cytomegalovirus exposure and HLA in healthy donors. PCR amplification relied on 60 Vbeta primers (plus 13 Jbeta primers). Sequenced by immunoSEQ multiplex PCR; TCRdb stores in-frame clones only, minus some. The sample has 75,000 to 100,000 clones, roughly two thirds seen once. The sequenced sample consisted of PBMCs. These receptors all stem from a man in his forties in good health and CMV-seronegative.

The rearrangement uses TRBV6-5 and TRBJ1-4; unclear D gene. V gave up 0 bases and J gave up 0 bases, with 8 bases separating them. The CDR3 is made up of 16 amino acids. Germline CDR1 MNHEY, CDR2 SVGAGI. CDR3 loop: CASSYSGGSTNEKLFF. CDR3 bases: TGTGCCAGCAGTTACTCGGGAGGGTCAACTAATGAAAAACTGTTTTTT.

This clone was detected once. The rearrangement links TRBV13 to TRBJ2-7, with D unresolved. The CDR3 contains 11 residues. The V end was cut by 1 base, the J end by 4 bases, with 2 bases between. Germline lookup yields CDR1 PRHDT and CDR2 FYEKMQ (reference sequence). CDR3 loop: CASSLVYEQYF. CDR3 coding DNA: TGTGCCAGCAGCTTAGTATACGAGCAGTACTTC.

The table lists this clone with a count of one. The gene calls are TRBV9 and TRBJ2-5, with 7 bases lining up with TRBD1. With V trimmed by 4 bases and J by 5 bases, 11 bases remained unmatched. Germline-derived CDR1 and CDR2 are SGDLS and YYNGEE. This CDR3 comprises 15 residues. DNA of the CDR3: TGTGCCAGCAGCCCCCTTGGGACAGTTGGGGAGACCCAGTACTTC. The encoded protein is CASSPLGTVGETQYF.

The rearrangement joins TRBV7-8 to TRBJ2-1; TRBD2 is a possible D gene (5 bases). Trimming pared 5 bases from V and 2 bases from J, leaving 13 bases between. Germline values: CDR1 SGHVS, CDR2 FQNEAQ. The CDR3 has 15 amino acids. CDR3 amino acids: CASSPRRIAYNEQFF. The CDR3 DNA reads as TGTGCCAGCAGCCCCCGGAGGATTGCCTACAATGAGCAGTTCTTC.

This clone was detected only a few times. J is TRBJ1-2 and V is TRBV25-1; TRBD1 matches at 7 bases. This CDR3 has 15 residues. The V and J ends lost 3 bases and 5 bases, in that order; junction bases with no gene match: 9. CDR1 and CDR2 from the germline V gene are MGHDK and SYGVNS. CDR3 in amino acids: CASSEGTAHIYGYTF. CDR3 DNA sequence: TGTGCCAGCAGTGAGGGGACAGCACACATTTATGGCTACACCTTC.

This rearrangement joins TRBV5-1 to TRBJ1-6; D perhaps matches TRBD1 (6 bases). CDR1 is SGHRS and CDR2 is YFSETQ in the germline V gene. Trimming took 4 bases from V and 10 from J, leaving 21 bases between them. The CDR3 is made up of 16 amino acids. The CDR3, as DNA: TGCGCCAGCAGCCCCGTTACAGGGTCCCCTTACTCACCCCTCCACTTT. Translated, it gives CASSPVTGSPYSPLHF.

A word on this clone: A much larger clone differs by one base, so this may be a read error. CDR3 amino acids: CASSFGGATYNEQFF. CDR3 in DNA: TGTGCCAGCAGCTTCGGGGGGGCCACCTACAATGAGCAGTTCTTC. The rearrangement joins TRBV7-8 to TRBJ2-1; TRBD2 agrees at 8 bases. The CDR3 totals 15 residues. CDR1 is SGHVS and CDR2 is FQNEAQ in the germline V gene. V dropped 3 bases and J dropped 2; count of bases not matched to a gene: 3.

The chain uses TRBV28 and TRBJ1-2; 7 bases agree with TRBD1. Trimming at V came to 6 bases and at J to 0 bases, leaving 10 bases not matched to a gene. The germline V gene has CDR1 MDHEN and CDR2 SYDVKM. This CDR3 is 16 amino acids long. The DNA of the CDR3 is TGTGCCAGCAGCTCTCCGGGACAGCGAGCTAACTATGGCTACACCTTC. Protein sequence: CASSSPGQRANYGYTF.

This chain links TRBV4-3 with TRBJ2-3; maybe TRBD2 (6 bases). The CDR3 extends over 16 amino acids. V lost 1 base to trimming and J lost 4 bases, with 15 bases between them. In germline, CDR1 is LGHNA, CDR2 YSLEER. As DNA, the CDR3 is TGCGCCAGCAGCCAAGTCCTGGGGTGGGGGGCAGATACGCAGTATTTT. It specifies CASSQVLGWGADTQYF.